Each of the 22 T cell receptor beta chains below was sequenced from the same sample in a study of blood T cell repertoires in COVID-19. Measured with immunoSEQ multiplex PCR; TCRdb has only the in-frame clones, and not every one. The sample records about 69,000 clones, under 90% being singletons. The sample taken for sequencing was peripheral blood. All receptors come from a man in his forties or fifties with COVID-19, enrolled during active disease.

V and J are TRBV13 and TRBJ2-7; the D is unclear. The CDR3 covers 14 residues. The germline V gene encodes CDR1 PRHDT and CDR2 FYEKMQ (reference sequence). V gave up 5 bases and J gave up 0 bases, with 11 bases separating them. The CDR3 loop reads CASSLASISYEQYF. The CDR3 DNA follows: TGTGCCAGCAGCCTCGCCAGTATCTCCTACGAGCAGTACTTC. Complete variable domain (other parts from reference TRBV13 and TRBJ2-7): AAGVIQSPRHLIKEKRETATLKCYPIPRHDTVYWYQQGPGQDPQFLISFYEKMQSDKGSIPDRFSAQQFSDYHSELNMSSLELGDSALYFCASSLASISYEQYFGPGTRLTVT.

This chain joins TRBV4-3 and TRBJ2-3; tentative D call: TRBD1 (6 bases). Trimming shortened V by 0 bases and J by 2 bases, and 15 bases separated the two germline ends. Germline CDR1 and CDR2: LGHNA and YSLEER. The CDR3 sequence is 17 residues long. The CDR3 sequence is CASSQDEDRGLTDTQYF. In nucleotides, the CDR3 is TGCGCCAGCAGCCAAGATGAGGACAGAGGGCTCACAGATACGCAGTATTTT.

This chain links TRBV18 with TRBJ1-2, with D possibly TRBD1 on 5 matching bases. This CDR3 is 15 amino acids long. The V gene lost 3 bases and the J gene lost 4 bases, with 15 bases spanning the gap. Germline V gives CDR1 KGHSH, CDR2 LQKENI. The CDR3 loop is CASSPPQGAGYGYTF. CDR3 sequence (DNA): TGTGCCAGCTCACCCCCCCAAGGGGCCGGCTATGGCTACACCTTC.

The chain employs TRBV5-1 and TRBJ2-3, with 7 bases identical to TRBD1. CDR1 SGHRS and CDR2 YFSETQ come from the germline V gene. Trimming took 2 bases from V and 2 from J; bases not matched to a gene: 8. The CDR3 extends over 16 amino acids. The CDR3 sequence is CASSLLPGQNTDTQYF. The CDR3 DNA reads TGCGCCAGCAGCTTATTACCGGGACAGAACACAGATACGCAGTATTTT. Full variable domain (missing parts from reference TRBV5-1 and TRBJ2-3): KAGVTQTPRYLIKTRGQQVTLSCSPISGHRSVSWYQQTPGQGLQFLFEYFSETQRNKGNFPGRFSGRQFSNSRSEMNVSTLELGDSALYLCASSLLPGQNTDTQYFGPGTRLTVL.

CDR3 sequence (DNA): TGTGCCAGCAGGGACTACAGGGGAAGGGCAGATACGCAGTATTTT. Amino acids: CASRDYRGRADTQYF. This rearrangement joins TRBV2 to TRBJ2-3, with a possible D match to TRBD1 (7 bases). The germline V gene has CDR1 SNHLY and CDR2 FYNNEI. Deletions cut 6 bases from V and 4 bases from J, with 17 bases between. The CDR3 has 15 residues.

This clone occurred a few times. The rearrangement links TRBV29-1 to TRBJ2-3, with D uncertain. The germline gives CDR1 SQVTM, CDR2 ANQGSEA. V lost 7 bases and J lost 6, with 11 bases in between. The CDR3 contains 11 residues. CDR3 residues: CSGHSADTQYF. DNA of the CDR3: TGCAGCGGGCACAGTGCGGATACGCAGTATTTT.

The chain employs TRBV5-4 and TRBJ2-1, with TRBD2 identical over 7 bases. J was trimmed by 1 base and V by 0 bases; bases with no gene match: 4. The germline gives CDR1 SGHNT, CDR2 YYREEE (reference sequence). The CDR3 has 16 amino acids. Here the CDR3 DNA reads TGTGCCAGCAGCTTGGGCGGGGGTGGTTCCTACAATGAGCAGTTCTTC. It codes for CASSLGGGGSYNEQFF.

The CDR3 is CASSQELTGGGADTQYF. CDR3 DNA sequence: TGTGCCAGCAGCCAAGAGCTGACAGGGGGCGGTGCAGATACGCAGTATTTT. The chain is built from TRBV4-2 and TRBJ2-3, with 10 bases that match TRBD1. Germline CDR1 reads LGHNA; CDR2 reads YNFKEQ. Germline trimming cut 0 bases from V and 4 bases from J; bases unmatched to any gene: 7. The CDR3 sequence is 17 residues long.

This clone showed up just once. The chain uses TRBV29-1 and TRBJ2-7, with 8 nucleotides matching TRBD1. This CDR3 is 12 amino acids long. The germline V gene encodes CDR1 SQVTM and CDR2 ANQGSEA. V was clipped by 5 bases and J by 3 bases; unmatched bases: 3. The CDR3, as DNA: TGCAGCGTTATGACAGGGGACTACGAGCAGTACTTC. Its translation is CSVMTGDYEQYF.

The V call is TRBV19, the J call TRBJ1-5; TRBD1 might be the D (5 bases). The V gene lost 4 bases and the J gene lost 2 bases, with 9 bases spanning the gap. The CDR3 is made up of 14 amino acids. CDR1 LNHDA and CDR2 SQIVND come from the germline V gene (reference sequence). The CDR3 nucleotides are TGTGCCAGTAGTAAACAACAGGGCAATCAGCCCCAGCATTTT. Protein product: CASSKQQGNQPQHF.

The genes are TRBV7-9 and TRBJ2-7, with 10 bases fitting TRBD1. V lost 4 bases, J lost 5 bases, and 14 bases stayed unmatched. The CDR3 length is 17 residues. Germline loops: CDR1 SEHNR, CDR2 FQNEAQ (reference sequence). The chain's CDR3 is CASSSQIRDRGRDEQYF. In DNA form, the CDR3 reads TGTGCCAGCAGCTCCCAAATCCGGGACAGGGGTCGAGACGAGCAGTACTTC.

The chain recombines TRBV3-1 (or the pseudogene TRBV3-2) with TRBJ1-1; D remains ambiguous. The CDR3 consists of 14 residues. Trimming took 1 base from V and 0 from J, leaving 6 bases between them. The germline V gene encodes CDR1 LGHDT and CDR2 YNNKEL (reference sequence). The CDR3 spells CASSQGYMNTEAFF. The CDR3 DNA reads as TGTGCCAGCAGCCAAGGATACATGAACACTGAAGCTTTCTTT.

The chain carries TRBV18 and TRBJ1-1, with D possibly matching TRBD1 (5 bases). Germline V gene sequence: CDR1 KGHSH, CDR2 LQKENI. The CDR3 is made up of 14 amino acids. V was shortened by 0 bases and J by 1 base, with 6 bases between the two germline ends. For the CDR3, the DNA is TGTGCCAGCTCACCACCGGACAAGAACACTGAAGCTTTCTTT. Amino acid sequence: CASSPPDKNTEAFF.

The chain couples TRBV7-2 to TRBJ2-1, with a tentative D call TRBD1 (5 bases). From germline, CDR1 is SGHTA and CDR2 FQGNSA. This CDR3 has 14 amino acids. V lost 5 bases to trimming and J lost 6 bases, with 14 bases between them. The DNA for the CDR3 is TGTGCCAGCAGCGCAAGACAGTCTCGCAATGAGCAGTTCTTC. Translation gives CASSARQSRNEQFF.

V gene TRBV7-9 combines with J gene TRBJ2-1; tentative D call: TRBD1 (6 bases). Trimming took 5 bases from V and 7 from J, leaving 12 bases between them. This CDR3 contains 13 residues. Germline CDR1 is SEHNR and CDR2 is FQNEAQ (reference sequence). In nucleotides, the CDR3 is TGTGCCAGCAGCCGACGTCAGGGGAATGAGCAGTTCTTC. Its protein product is CASSRRQGNEQFF.

This clone was observed a handful of times. The V gene is TRBV6-5, the J gene TRBJ1-1; D ambiguous. The V gene lost 8 bases and the J gene lost 2 bases, with 12 bases spanning the gap. Germline V gene sequence: CDR1 MNHEY, CDR2 SVGAGI. The CDR3 totals 13 residues. CDR3 amino acids: CASWRDPNTEAFF. CDR3 nucleotides: TGTGCCAGCTGGAGGGATCCAAACACTGAAGCTTTCTTT.

This chain connects TRBV6-5 to TRBJ1-5; D call uncertain. The germline V gene encodes CDR1 MNHEY and CDR2 SVGAGI. The CDR3 sequence is 14 residues long. The V gene lost 8 bases and the J gene lost 0 bases, with 11 bases spanning the gap. CDR3 sequence reads: CASSNSDSNQPQHF. CDR3 coding DNA: TGTGCCAGCTCTAATTCCGATAGCAATCAGCCCCAGCATTTT.

This clone appeared a single time. This chain links TRBV19 with TRBJ2-2; D not certain. Germline CDR1 is LNHDA and CDR2 is SQIVND (reference sequence). The CDR3 has 18 residues. V lost 5 bases and J 0 bases, leaving 19 bases between the germline ends. The CDR3 protein is CASSPRTGSLSNTGELFF. The CDR3 bases are TGTGCCAGTAGTCCTCGAACCGGGTCCCTTTCGAACACCGGGGAGCTGTTTTTT.

The chain recombines TRBV5-4 with TRBJ2-3, with 9 bases that match TRBD2. The ends lost 0 bases at V and 4 bases at J; junction bases unmatched: 9. CDR3 length: 17 amino acids. Germline V gene sequence: CDR1 SGHNT, CDR2 YYREEE (reference sequence). The CDR3 reads CASSLAGGGGAPDTQYF. CDR3 DNA sequence: TGTGCCAGCAGCTTGGCAGGTGGCGGGGGGGCCCCAGATACGCAGTATTTT.

The chain uses TRBV11-3 and TRBJ2-3; D is perhaps TRBD2 (6 bases). This CDR3 comprises 15 residues. V shed 2 bases and J shed 0 bases, with 9 bases lying between them. Germline CDR1 reads SGHNT; CDR2 reads YENEEA. The CDR3, as DNA: TGTGCCAGCAGCTTACGGGACTCAAGCACAGATACGCAGTATTTT. Translating gives CASSLRDSSTDTQYF.

V usage is TRBV2 and J usage is TRBJ2-7; the D gene is possibly TRBD1 (6 bases). V dropped 7 bases and J dropped 2 bases, with 12 bases sitting between them. The germline V gene has CDR1 SNHLY and CDR2 FYNNEI. This CDR3 is built from 13 residues. The CDR3 bases are TGTGCCAGCATTTTACAGGGAACCTACGAGCAGTACTTC. Protein: CASILQGTYEQYF.

The J gene is TRBJ2-1, the V gene TRBV3-1 (or the pseudogene TRBV3-2); no clear D gene. The germline CDR1 and CDR2 sequences are LGHDT and YNNKEL (reference sequence). The CDR3 contains 14 residues. V lost 2 bases and J lost 5, with 10 bases in between. CDR3 coding DNA: TGTGCCAGCAGCCAAAGAGGCACTAACAATGAGCAGTTCTTC. Translated: CASSQRGTNNEQFF.